This TCR beta chain comes out of a study of blood T cell repertoires in COVID-19. Across the study: Acute and convalescent COVID-19 samples came from the United States, Italy and Spain.

All enrollees were roughly 18 to 90 years old and from around 25 US areas. Here immunoSEQ multiplex PCR was the method, and the copy in TCRdb shows in-frame clones only, minus some. Of roughly 150,000 clones listed, around 85% are singletons. CDR1 SQVTM and CDR2 ANQGSEA come from the germline V gene. J was trimmed by 1 base and V by 6 bases; bases with no gene match: 6. The CDR3 extends over 15 amino acids. Sequencing was performed on PBMCs or T cells enriched from blood (not recorded which). The genes are TRBV29-1 and TRBJ1-5, with 10 bases fitting TRBD1. The receptor was derived from a woman aged 40 to 50 who had recovered from COVID-19. In DNA, the CDR3 is TGCAGCGTGACGACAGGGGGCAGAAGCAATCAGCCCCAGCATTTT. Amino acids: CSVTTGGRSNQPQHF. Based on the CDR3 plus reference TRBV29-1 and TRBJ1-5, the full variable domain is SAVISQKPSRDICQRGTSLTIQCQVDSQVTMMFWYRQQPGQSLTLIATANQGSEATYESGFVIDKFPISRPNLTFSTLTVSNMSPEDSSIYLCSVTTGGRSNQPQHFGDGTRLSIL.